The table lists the clone carrying this T cell receptor beta chain with a count of one. Original processing methods: The assay estimated nucleated cells by amplifying reference gene primers. Some clones are missing from TCRdb's copy, which holds only in-frame ones; the method was immunoSEQ multiplex PCR. The D gene and trimming were derived from the DNA, and the V and J assignments and clone size from that table. The sample shows more than 45,000 clones, around 84% of them seen only once. The data originate from a study of blood T cell repertoires in COVID-19. About the study: From the United States, Italy and Spain came samples of acute and convalescent COVID-19.

V lost 6 bases to trimming and J lost 5 bases; unmatched junction nucleotides: 4. Looked up from germline, CDR1 is KGHSH and CDR2 is LQKENI. The CDR3 has 14 residues. Sequencing was done on a sample of peripheral blood. The rearrangement uses TRBV18 and TRBJ2-1, with TRBD1 matching 10 bases. The receptor was isolated from a man between 65 and 85 years old with acute or convalescent COVID-19. The DNA of the CDR3 is TGTGCCAGCTCCTCCGGGACAGGGGACAATGAGCAGTTCTTC. It yields the protein CASSSGTGDNEQFF.